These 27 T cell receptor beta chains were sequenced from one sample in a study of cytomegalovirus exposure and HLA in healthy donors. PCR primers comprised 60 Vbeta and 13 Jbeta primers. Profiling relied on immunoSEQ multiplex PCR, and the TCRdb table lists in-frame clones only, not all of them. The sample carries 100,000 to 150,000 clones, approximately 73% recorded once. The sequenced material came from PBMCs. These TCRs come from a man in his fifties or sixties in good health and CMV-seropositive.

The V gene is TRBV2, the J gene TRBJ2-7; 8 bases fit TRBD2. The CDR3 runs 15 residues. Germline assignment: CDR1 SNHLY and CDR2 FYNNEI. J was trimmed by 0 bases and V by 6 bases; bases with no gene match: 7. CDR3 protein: CASRARGGFSYEQYF. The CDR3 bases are TGTGCCAGCAGGGCTCGGGGGGGGTTCTCCTACGAGCAGTACTTC.

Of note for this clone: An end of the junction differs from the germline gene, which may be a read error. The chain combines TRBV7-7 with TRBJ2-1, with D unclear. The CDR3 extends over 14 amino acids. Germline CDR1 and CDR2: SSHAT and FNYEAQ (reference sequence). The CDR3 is CASSATVSGGEQFF. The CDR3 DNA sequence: TGTGCTAGCAGCGCCACAGTTTCTGGTGGTGAGCAGTTCTTC.

This CDR3 is CASSSVGGSNQPQHF. DNA of the CDR3: TGTGCCAGCAGCTCAGTGGGGGGTAGCAATCAGCCCCAGCATTTT. The chain is built from TRBV7-2 and TRBJ1-5; a possible D gene is TRBD1 (5 bases). Looked up from germline, CDR1 is SGHTA and CDR2 is FQGNSA. Trimming shortened V by 4 bases and J by 0 bases, and 10 bases separated the two germline ends. The CDR3 extends over 15 amino acids.

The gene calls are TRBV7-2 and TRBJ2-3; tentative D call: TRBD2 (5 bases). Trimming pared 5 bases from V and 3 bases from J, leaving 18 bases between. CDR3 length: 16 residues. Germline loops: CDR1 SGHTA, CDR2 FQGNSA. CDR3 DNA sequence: TGTGCCAGCAGCACTTCTAGCTCGGGGTTAACAGATACGCAGTATTTT. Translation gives CASSTSSSGLTDTQYF.

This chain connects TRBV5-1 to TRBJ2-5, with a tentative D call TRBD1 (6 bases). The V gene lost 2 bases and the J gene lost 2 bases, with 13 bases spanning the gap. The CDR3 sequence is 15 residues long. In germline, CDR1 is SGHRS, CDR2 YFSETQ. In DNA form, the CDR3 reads TGCGCCAGCAGCTTCCTGGACAGAACACAAGAGACCCAGTACTTC. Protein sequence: CASSFLDRTQETQYF.

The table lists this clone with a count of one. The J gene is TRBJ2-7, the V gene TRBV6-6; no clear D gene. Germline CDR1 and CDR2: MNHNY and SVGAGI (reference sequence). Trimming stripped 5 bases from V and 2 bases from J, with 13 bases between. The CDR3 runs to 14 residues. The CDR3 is CASSTPPEAYEQYF. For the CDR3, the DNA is TGTGCCAGCAGTACTCCGCCAGAGGCCTACGAGCAGTACTTC.

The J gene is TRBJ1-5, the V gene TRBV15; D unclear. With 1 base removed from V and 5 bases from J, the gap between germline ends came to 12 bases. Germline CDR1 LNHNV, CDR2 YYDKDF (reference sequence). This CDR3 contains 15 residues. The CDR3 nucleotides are TGTGCCACCAGCAGAGGAGGAGGGCGGCATCAGCCCCAGCATTTT. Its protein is CATSRGGGRHQPQHF.

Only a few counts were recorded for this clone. The CDR3 reads CASSLGAGGTETQYF. In nucleotides, the CDR3 is TGTGCCAGCAGCTTAGGGGCGGGGGGGACTGAGACCCAGTACTTC. The chain combines TRBV7-3 with TRBJ2-5, with TRBD2 identical over 9 bases. Germline trimming cut 2 bases from V and 5 bases from J; bases unmatched to any gene: 6. This CDR3 region has 15 residues. The germline CDR1 and CDR2 sequences are SGHTA and FQGTGA.

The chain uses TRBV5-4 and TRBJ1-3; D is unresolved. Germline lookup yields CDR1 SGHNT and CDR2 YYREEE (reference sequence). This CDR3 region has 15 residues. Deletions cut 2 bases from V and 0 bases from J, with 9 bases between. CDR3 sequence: CASSLGRGSGNTIYF. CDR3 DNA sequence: TGTGCCAGCAGCTTAGGACGGGGCTCTGGAAACACCATATATTTT.

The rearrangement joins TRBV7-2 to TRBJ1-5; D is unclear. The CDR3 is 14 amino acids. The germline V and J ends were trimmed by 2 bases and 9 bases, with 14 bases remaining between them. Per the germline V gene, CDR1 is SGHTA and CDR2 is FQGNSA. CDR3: CASSLNRIYRPQHF. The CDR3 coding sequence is TGTGCCAGCAGCTTAAATAGGATCTACAGGCCCCAGCATTTT.

Written as DNA, the CDR3 is TGCAGCGTGCACTCAGGGGAATGGGGTGGCTACACCTTC. Translated: CSVHSGEWGGYTF. The V gene is TRBV29-1, the J gene TRBJ1-2, with D possibly matching TRBD1 (6 bases). The CDR3 has 13 residues. The germline CDR1 and CDR2 sequences are SQVTM and ANQGSEA. V lost 6 bases and J lost 7, with 18 bases in between.

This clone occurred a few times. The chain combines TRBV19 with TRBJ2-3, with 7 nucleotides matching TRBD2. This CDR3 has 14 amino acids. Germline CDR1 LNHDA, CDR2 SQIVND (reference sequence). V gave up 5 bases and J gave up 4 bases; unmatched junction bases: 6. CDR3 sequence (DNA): TGTGCCAGTAGTTACGGGGGGAACGCAGATACGCAGTATTTT. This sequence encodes CASSYGGNADTQYF.

CDR3 in DNA: TGTGCCAGCAGCGACAGGGGGCAGGGTGAAAAACTGTTTTTT. This translates into CASSDRGQGEKLFF. The rearrangement joins TRBV6-5 to TRBJ1-4, with 10 bases fitting TRBD1. V trimming: 6 bases; J trimming: 7 bases; junction bases outside the gene matches: 5. Per the germline V gene, CDR1 is MNHEY and CDR2 is SVGAGI. This CDR3 region has 14 residues.

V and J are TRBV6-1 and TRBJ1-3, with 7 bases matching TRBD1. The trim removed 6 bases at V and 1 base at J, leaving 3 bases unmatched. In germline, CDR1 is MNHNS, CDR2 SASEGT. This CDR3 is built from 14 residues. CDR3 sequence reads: CASSPGQSGNTIYF. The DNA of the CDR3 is TGTGCCAGCAGCCCGGGACAGTCTGGAAACACCATATATTTT.

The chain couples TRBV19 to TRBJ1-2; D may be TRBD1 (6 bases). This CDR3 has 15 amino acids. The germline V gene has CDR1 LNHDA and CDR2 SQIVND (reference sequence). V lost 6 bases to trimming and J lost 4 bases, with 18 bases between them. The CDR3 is CASSASPTGGYGYTF. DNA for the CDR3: TGTGCCAGTAGCGCTAGTCCGACAGGCGGCTATGGCTACACCTTC.

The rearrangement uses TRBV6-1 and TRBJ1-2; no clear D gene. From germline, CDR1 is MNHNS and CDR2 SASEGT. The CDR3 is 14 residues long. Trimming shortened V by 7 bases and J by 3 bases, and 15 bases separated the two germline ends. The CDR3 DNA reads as TGTGCCAGCACCCAGGATACAGAATACTATGGCTACACCTTC. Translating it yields CASTQDTEYYGYTF.

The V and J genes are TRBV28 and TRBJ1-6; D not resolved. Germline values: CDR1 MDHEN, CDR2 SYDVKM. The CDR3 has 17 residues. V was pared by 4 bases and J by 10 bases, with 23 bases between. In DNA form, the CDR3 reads TGTGCCAGCAGTTCCTCATATAGAGCGAAAGGTCAATCACCCCTCCACTTT. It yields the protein CASSSSYRAKGQSPLHF. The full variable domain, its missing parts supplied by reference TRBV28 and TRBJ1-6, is DVKVTQSSRYLVKRTGEKVFLECVQDMDHENMFWYRQDPGLGLRLIYFSYDVKMKEKGDIPEGYSVSREKKERFSLILESASTNQTSMYLCASSSSYRAKGQSPLHFGNGTRLTVT.

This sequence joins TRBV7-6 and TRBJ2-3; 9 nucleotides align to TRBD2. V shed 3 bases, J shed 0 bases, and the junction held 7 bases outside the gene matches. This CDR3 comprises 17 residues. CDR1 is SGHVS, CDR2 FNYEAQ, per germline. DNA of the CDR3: TGTGCCAGCAGCTTTTATGGGGGACTAGCTAGCACAGATACGCAGTATTTT. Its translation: CASSFYGGLASTDTQYF.

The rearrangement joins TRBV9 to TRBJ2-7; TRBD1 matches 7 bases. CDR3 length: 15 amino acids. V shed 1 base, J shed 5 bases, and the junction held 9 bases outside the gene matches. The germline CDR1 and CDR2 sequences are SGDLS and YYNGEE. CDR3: CASSVQTGIQDEQYF. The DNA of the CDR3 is TGTGCCAGCAGCGTACAGACAGGGATTCAAGACGAGCAGTACTTC.

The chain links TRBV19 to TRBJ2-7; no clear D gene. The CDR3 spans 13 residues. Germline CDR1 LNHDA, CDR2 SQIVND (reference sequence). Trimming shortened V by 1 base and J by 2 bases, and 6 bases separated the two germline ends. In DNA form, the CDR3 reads TGTGCCAGTAGTATAGGGGCAACCTACGAGCAGTACTTC. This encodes CASSIGATYEQYF.

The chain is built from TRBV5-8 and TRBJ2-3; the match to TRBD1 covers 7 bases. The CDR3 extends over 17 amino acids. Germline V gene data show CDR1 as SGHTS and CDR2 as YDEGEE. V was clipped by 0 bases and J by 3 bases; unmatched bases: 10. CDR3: CASSLAYRGPTTDTQYF. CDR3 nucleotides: TGTGCCAGCAGCTTGGCTTACAGGGGACCCACTACAGATACGCAGTATTTT. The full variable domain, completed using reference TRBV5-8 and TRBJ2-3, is EAGVTQSPTHLIKTRGQQATLRCSPISGHTSVYWYQQALGLGLQFLLWYDEGEERNRGNFPPRFSGRQFPNYSSELNVNALELEDSALYLCASSLAYRGPTTDTQYFGPGTRLTVL.

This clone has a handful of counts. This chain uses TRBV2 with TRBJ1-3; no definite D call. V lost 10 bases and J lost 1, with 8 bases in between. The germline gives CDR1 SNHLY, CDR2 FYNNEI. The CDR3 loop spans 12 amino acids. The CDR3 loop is CATLRSGNTIYF. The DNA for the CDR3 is TGTGCCACCCTGCGTTCTGGAAACACCATATATTTT.

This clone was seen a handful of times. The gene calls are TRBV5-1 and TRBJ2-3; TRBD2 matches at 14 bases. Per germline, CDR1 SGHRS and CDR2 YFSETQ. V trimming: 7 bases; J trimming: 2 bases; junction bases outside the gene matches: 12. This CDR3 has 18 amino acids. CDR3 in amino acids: CASGTGTSGGANTDTQYF. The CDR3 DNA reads TGCGCCAGCGGTACCGGGACTAGCGGGGGAGCTAACACAGATACGCAGTATTTT.

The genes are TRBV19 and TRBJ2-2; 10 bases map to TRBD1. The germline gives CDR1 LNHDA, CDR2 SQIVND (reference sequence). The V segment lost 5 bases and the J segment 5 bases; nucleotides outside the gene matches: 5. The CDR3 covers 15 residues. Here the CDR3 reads CASSVRTGGTGELFF. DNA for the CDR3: TGTGCCAGTAGTGTTCGGACAGGGGGAACCGGGGAGCTGTTTTTT.

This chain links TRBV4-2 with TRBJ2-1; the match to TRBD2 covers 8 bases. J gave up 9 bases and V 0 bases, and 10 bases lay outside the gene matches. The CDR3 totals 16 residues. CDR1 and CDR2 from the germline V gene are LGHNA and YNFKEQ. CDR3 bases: TGTGCCAGCAGCCAAGATCCCCCGGGGGGGTATGGTGAGCAGTTCTTC. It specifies CASSQDPPGGYGEQFF.

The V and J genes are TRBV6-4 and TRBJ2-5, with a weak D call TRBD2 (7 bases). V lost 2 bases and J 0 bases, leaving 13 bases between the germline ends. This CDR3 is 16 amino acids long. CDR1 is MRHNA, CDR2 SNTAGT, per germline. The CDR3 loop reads CASSDEGGADQETQYF. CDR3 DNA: TGTGCCAGCAGTGACGAGGGGGGGGCCGACCAAGAGACCCAGTACTTC.

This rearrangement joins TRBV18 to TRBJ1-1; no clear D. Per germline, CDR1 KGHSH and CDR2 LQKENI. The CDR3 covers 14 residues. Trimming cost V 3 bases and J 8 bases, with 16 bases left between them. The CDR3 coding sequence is TGTGCCAGCTCACCCGGTCGGGTCGCCGGAGAAGCTTTCTTT. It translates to CASSPGRVAGEAFF.